These T cell receptor beta chains were read from a single sample in a study of blood T cell repertoires in COVID-19. Repertoires were generated with immunoSEQ multiplex PCR, while TCRdb's copy carries only in-frame clones and drops some. The data contain fewer than 200,000 clones, around 90% of them seen just once; the ten biggest clones take up 0.5% to 0.6%. Sequencing input: peripheral blood. The receptor source for this set is a man aged 45 to 65 with acute or convalescent COVID-19. Both conserved end residues are part of each CDR3. D genes are given only for firm matches. For some rows the clone size is stated as once, few or many, or as a class when expanded; others skip it.

TRBD1 | once | TRBJ2-2 | TRBV7-9 | CASSPTGQGASGELFF | TGTGCCAGCAGCCCGACGGGACAGGGAGCCTCCGGGGAGCTGTTTTTT
. | . | TRBJ1-4 | TRBV18 | CASSPNRVGEKLFF | TGTGCCAGCTCACCAAACAGGGTTGGTGAAAAACTGTTTTTT
. | . | TRBJ2-3 | TRBV7-9 | CASSPRLLGGTSTDTQYF | TGTGCCAGCAGCCCTCGTCTTCTCGGCGGTACTAGCACAGATACGCAGTATTTT
. | once | TRBJ1-5 | TRBV2 | CASSDSRENQPQHF | TGTGCCAGCAGTGATAGCAGGGAAAATCAGCCCCAGCATTTT
TRBD1 | . | TRBJ2-6 | TRBV4-1 | CASSLSGTGDPLSFANVLTF | TGCGCCAGCAGCCTCAGCGGGACAGGGGATCCACTTTCTTTCGCCAACGTCCTGACTTTC
TRBD1 | . | TRBJ1-2 | TRBV30 | CAWSPGGTVRYYTF | TGTGCCTGGAGCCCAGGGGGTACCGTTCGGTACTACACCTTC
TRBD1 | . | TRBJ1-1 | TRBV13 | CASSFGDRERTEAFF | TGTGCCAGCAGCTTCGGGGACAGGGAGAGGACTGAAGCTTTCTTT
TRBD2 | . | TRBJ2-1 | TRBV27 | CASSPLAGGPHNEQFF | TGTGCCAGCAGCCCACTAGCGGGGGGGCCCCACAATGAGCAGTTCTTC
. | . | TRBJ1-1 | TRBV19 | CISRDNLNTEAFF | TGTATCTCCCGGGACAACCTAAACACTGAAGCTTTCTTT
. | . | TRBJ1-2 | TRBV11-2 | CASSLGAGYTF | TGTGCCAGCAGCTTAGGCGCAGGCTACACCTTC
. | . | TRBJ1-2 | TRBV6-5 | CASSYDTNYGYTF | TGTGCCAGCAGTTACGACACTAACTATGGCTACACCTTC
TRBD1 | . | TRBJ2-2 | TRBV10-3 | CAISKTGTVPTGELFF | TGTGCCATCAGTAAAACCGGGACAGTCCCAACCGGGGAGCTGTTTTTT
TRBD1 | . | TRBJ2-3 | TRBV29-1 | CSVLGTGLTDTQYF | TGCAGCGTTTTGGGGACAGGGTTGACAGATACGCAGTATTTT
. | . | TRBJ2-3 | TRBV7-9 | CASSLRLSDTQYF | TGTGCCAGCAGCTTGCGTCTATCAGATACGCAGTATTTT
. | . | TRBJ2-2 | TRBV5-5 | CASSLGLGNTGELFF | TGTGCCAGCAGCTTGGGCCTCGGGAACACCGGGGAGCTGTTTTTT
TRBD1 | . | TRBJ1-4 | TRBV30 | CAWSVILFGTATNEKLFF | TGTGCCTGGAGTGTTATATTATTCGGGACAGCAACTAATGAAAAACTGTTTTTT
TRBD1 | . | TRBJ1-4 | TRBV19 | CASSAGQGPNEKLFF | TGTGCCAGTAGTGCTGGACAGGGACCTAATGAAAAACTGTTTTTT
TRBD1 | . | TRBJ2-1 | TRBV18 | CASSPGGQGSYEQFF | TGTGCCAGCTCACCCGGCGGACAGGGATCTTATGAGCAGTTCTTC
. | . | TRBJ1-2 | TRBV28 | CATTQGGYGYTF | TGTGCCACTACACAGGGCGGCTATGGCTACACCTTC
. | . | TRBJ1-3 | TRBV7-2 | CASSLVGRPNSGNTIYF | TGTGCCAGCAGCTTAGTAGGCAGGCCAAACTCTGGAAACACCATATATTTT
. | . | TRBJ2-7 | TRBV7-3 | CASSLTPTGVGEQYF | TGTGCCAGCAGCTTAACGCCGACTGGTGTAGGCGAGCAGTACTTC
. | . | TRBJ1-1 | TRBV6-5 | CASSSPGVRTEAFF | TGTGCCAGCAGTTCCCCAGGGGTCCGGACTGAAGCTTTCTTT
. | . | TRBJ1-4 | TRBV25-1 | CASSDGGKLFF | TGTGCCAGCAGTGACGGGGGAAAACTGTTTTTT
TRBD1 | . | TRBJ2-1 | TRBV2 | CASSRPGTGVRNEQFF | TGTGCCAGCAGTCGACCCGGGACAGGGGTTCGGAATGAGCAGTTCTTC
. | . | TRBJ1-5 | TRBV19 | CASSHSAGLRQPQHF | TGTGCCAGTAGTCATAGCGCAGGATTAAGGCAGCCCCAGCATTTT
TRBD1 | . | TRBJ1-6 | TRBV10-3 | CAIAGDRNSPLHF | TGTGCCATAGCAGGGGACAGAAATTCACCCCTCCACTTT
. | few | TRBJ1-2 | TRBV7-8 | CASSLVGGLQVDGYTF | TGTGCCAGCAGCTTAGTGGGGGGGTTACAGGTGGATGGCTACACCTTC
. | few | TRBJ1-5 | TRBV19 | CASSELHYSNQPQHF | TGTGCCAGTAGTGAGCTCCATTATAGCAATCAGCCCCAGCATTTT
TRBD1 | . | TRBJ2-7 | TRBV10-3 | CAISGGQGYEQYF | TGTGCCATCAGTGGGGGACAGGGTTACGAGCAGTACTTC
. | . | TRBJ1-4 | TRBV7-9 | CASSPGGGTNEKLFF | TGTGCCAGCAGCCCGGGGGGCGGTACTAATGAAAAACTGTTTTTT
. | once | TRBJ2-5 | TRBV28 | CASSPPGVGTQYF | TGTGCCAGCAGTCCCCCCGGGGTGGGGACCCAGTACTTC
. | . | TRBJ1-5 | TRBV7-2 | CASSPDRNNQPQHF | TGTGCCAGCAGCCCTGACAGGAACAATCAGCCCCAGCATTTT
. | . | TRBJ1-5 | TRBV10-2 | CASRQGSNQPQHF | TGCGCCAGCAGACAGGGTAGCAATCAGCCCCAGCATTTT
TRBD1 | . | TRBJ1-2 | TRBV6-5 | CASSYKVRDRGYTF | TGTGCCAGCAGTTACAAGGTCCGGGACAGGGGCTACACCTTC
. | . | TRBJ2-2 | TRBV9 | CASSEGQGTLVTGELFF | TGTGCCAGCAGCGAAGGGCAGGGGACCCTAGTAACCGGGGAGCTGTTTTTT
TRBD2 | . | TRBJ2-2 | TRBV6-6 | CASSTLSGGTGELFF | TGTGCCAGCAGTACCCTCTCGGGGGGCACCGGGGAGCTGTTTTTT
TRBD2 | . | TRBJ2-6 | TRBV6-2/TRBV6-3 | CASSLAGAGANVLTF | TGTGCCAGCAGCTTAGCGGGGGCTGGGGCCAACGTCCTGACTTTC
. | . | TRBJ1-1 | TRBV28 | CASSLLFGDAEAFF | TGTGCCAGCAGCCTACTTTTCGGAGACGCTGAAGCTTTCTTT
TRBD1 | . | TRBJ1-5 | TRBV5-6 | CASSSLRDRGPNQPQHF | TGTGCCAGCAGCTCACTCCGGGACAGGGGGCCCAATCAGCCCCAGCATTTT
TRBD1 | . | TRBJ1-6 | TRBV28 | CASSPRDRYNSPLHF | TGTGCCAGCAGTCCGCGGGACAGGTATAATTCACCCCTCCACTTT
TRBD1 | . | TRBJ1-2 | TRBV4-1 | CASSPNDRDRGNGYTF | TGCGCCAGCAGCCCCAACGACAGGGACAGGGGAAATGGCTACACCTTC
TRBD1 | . | TRBJ1-2 | TRBV19 | CASSPGQGFQYGYTF | TGTGCCAGCAGCCCGGGACAGGGCTTTCAGTATGGCTACACCTTC
TRBD1 | . | TRBJ2-5 | TRBV6-5 | CASRGQGGETQYF | TGTGCCAGCAGAGGACAGGGAGGAGAGACCCAGTACTTC